The present T cell receptor (beta chain) was sequenced within a study of identical twins. Template switching introduced a universal primer site, and the cDNA bore unique molecular identifiers. TCRdb re-analysed the 5' RACE reads in MiXCR, keeping a single row per CDR3 protein. Of a few hundred thousand distinct CDR3 sequences listed, approximately 15% are singletons. This clonotype occurred a few times. The CDR3 length is 15 residues. Germline V gene lookup returns CDR1 SGDLS and CDR2 YYNGEE. Trimming left V 0 bases short and J 3 bases short, with 9 bases between. The same data also contributed to another study, on yellow fever vaccine responses in identical twins.

The source material was CD4+ T cells sorted from blood. This TCR derives from a young woman in good health. This rearrangement joins TRBV9 to TRBJ2-2; no definite D call. The CDR3 sequence is CASSVDSSYTGELFF. CDR3 in DNA: TGTGCCAGCAGCGTAGACTCGTCCTACACCGGGGAGCTGTTTTTT. The full variable domain, its missing parts supplied by reference TRBV9 and TRBJ2-2, is DSGVTQTPKHLITATGQRVTLRCSPRSGDLSVYWYQQSLDQGLQFLIQYYNGEERAKGNILERFSAQQFPDLHSELNLSSLELGDSALYFCASSVDSSYTGELFFGEGSRLTVL.